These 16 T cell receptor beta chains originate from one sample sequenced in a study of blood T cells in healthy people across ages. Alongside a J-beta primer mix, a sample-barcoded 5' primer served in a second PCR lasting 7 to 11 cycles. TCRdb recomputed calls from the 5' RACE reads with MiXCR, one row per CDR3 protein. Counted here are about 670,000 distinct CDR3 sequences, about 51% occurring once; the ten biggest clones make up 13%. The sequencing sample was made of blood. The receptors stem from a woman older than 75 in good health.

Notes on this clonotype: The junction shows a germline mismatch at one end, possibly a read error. CDR3 protein: CSARDRRTGAYKEQFF. CDR3 DNA sequence: TGCAGTGCTAGAGATCGCAGGACAGGGGCCTACAAGGAGCAGTTCTTC. The chain carries TRBV20-1 and TRBJ2-1; 9 bases fit TRBD1. This CDR3 has 16 amino acids. Looked up from germline, CDR1 is DFQATT and CDR2 is SNEGSKA (reference sequence).

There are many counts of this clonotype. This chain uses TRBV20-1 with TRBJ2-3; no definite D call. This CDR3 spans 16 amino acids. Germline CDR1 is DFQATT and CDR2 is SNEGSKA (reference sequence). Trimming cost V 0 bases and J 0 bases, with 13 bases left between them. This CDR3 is CSARDSGVTSTDTQYF. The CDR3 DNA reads TGCAGTGCTAGAGACTCCGGCGTTACTAGCACAGATACGCAGTATTTT.

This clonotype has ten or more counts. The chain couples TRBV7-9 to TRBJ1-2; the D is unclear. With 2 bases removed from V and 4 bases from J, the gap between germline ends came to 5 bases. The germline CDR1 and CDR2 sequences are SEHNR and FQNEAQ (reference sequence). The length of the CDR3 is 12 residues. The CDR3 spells CASSLSTYGYTF. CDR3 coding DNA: TGTGCCAGCAGCTTAAGTACCTATGGCTACACCTTC.

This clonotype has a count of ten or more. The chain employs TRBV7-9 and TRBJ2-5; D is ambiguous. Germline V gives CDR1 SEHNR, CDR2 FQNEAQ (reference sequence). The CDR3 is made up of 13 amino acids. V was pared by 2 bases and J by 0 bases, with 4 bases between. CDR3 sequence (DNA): TGTGCCAGCAGCTTAAGCAACCAAGAGACCCAGTACTTC. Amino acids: CASSLSNQETQYF.

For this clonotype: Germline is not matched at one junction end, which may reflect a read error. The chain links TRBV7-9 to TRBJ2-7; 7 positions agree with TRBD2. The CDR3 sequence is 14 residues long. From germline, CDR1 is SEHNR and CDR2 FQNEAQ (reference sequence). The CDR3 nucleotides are TGTACCAGCAGCGGGGCCGGGACTATATACGAGCAGTACTTC. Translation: CTSSGAGTIYEQYF.

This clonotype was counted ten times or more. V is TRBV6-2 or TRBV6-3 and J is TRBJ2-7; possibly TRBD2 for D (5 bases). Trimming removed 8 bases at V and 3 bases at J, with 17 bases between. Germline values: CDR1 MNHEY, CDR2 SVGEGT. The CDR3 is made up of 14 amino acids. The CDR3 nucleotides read TGTGCCAGCGCCCGTCCCGGGGAACACTACGAGCAGTACTTC. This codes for CASARPGEHYEQYF.

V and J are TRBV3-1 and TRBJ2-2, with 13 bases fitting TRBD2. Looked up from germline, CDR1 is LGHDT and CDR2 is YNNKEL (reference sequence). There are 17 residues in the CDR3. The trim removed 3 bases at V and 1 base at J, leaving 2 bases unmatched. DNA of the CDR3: TGTGCCAGCAGCCATTGGACTAGCGGGGGGAACACCGGGGAGCTGTTTTTT. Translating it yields CASSHWTSGGNTGELFF.

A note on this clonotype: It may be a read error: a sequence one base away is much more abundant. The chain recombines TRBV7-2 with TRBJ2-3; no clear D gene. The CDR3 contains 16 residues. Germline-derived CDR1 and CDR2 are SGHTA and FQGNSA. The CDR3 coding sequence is TGTGCCAGCAGCTTATCTTCCTTGGGCAAAACAGATGCGCAGTATTTT. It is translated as CASSLSSLGKTDAQYF. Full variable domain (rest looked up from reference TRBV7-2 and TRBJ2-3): GAGVSQSPSNKVTEKGKDVELRCDPISGHTALYWYRQSLGQGLEFLIYFQGNSAPDKSGLPSDRFSAERTGGSVSTLTIQRTQQEDSAVYLCASSLSSLGKTDAQYFGPGTRLTVL.

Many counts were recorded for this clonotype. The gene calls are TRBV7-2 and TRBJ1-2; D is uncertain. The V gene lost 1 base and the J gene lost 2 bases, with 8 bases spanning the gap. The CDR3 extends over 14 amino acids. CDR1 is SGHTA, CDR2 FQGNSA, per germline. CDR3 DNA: TGTGCCAGCAGCTTAGTTGCCGGGAACTATGGCTACACCTTC. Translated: CASSLVAGNYGYTF.

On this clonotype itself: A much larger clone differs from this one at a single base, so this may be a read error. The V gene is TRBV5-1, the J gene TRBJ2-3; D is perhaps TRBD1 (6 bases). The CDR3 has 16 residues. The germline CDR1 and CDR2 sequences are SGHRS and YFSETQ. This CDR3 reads CASSLPVGATTHTQYF. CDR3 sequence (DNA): TGCGCCAGCAGCTTGCCGGTGGGGGCTACCACACATACGCAGTATTTT.

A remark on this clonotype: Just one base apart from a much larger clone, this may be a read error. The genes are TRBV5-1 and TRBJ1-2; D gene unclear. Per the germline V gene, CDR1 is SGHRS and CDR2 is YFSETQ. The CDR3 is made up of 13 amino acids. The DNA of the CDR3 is TGCGCCAGCAGCATCGAGGTCACCTATGGCTGCACCTTC. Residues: CASSIEVTYGCTF.

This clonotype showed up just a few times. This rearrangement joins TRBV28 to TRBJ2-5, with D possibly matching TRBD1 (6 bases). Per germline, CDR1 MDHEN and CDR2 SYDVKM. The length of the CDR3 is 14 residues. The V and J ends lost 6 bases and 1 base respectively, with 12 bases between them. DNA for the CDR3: TGTGCCAGCAGCCCTGACAGGATCCAAGAGACCCAGTACTTC. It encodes CASSPDRIQETQYF. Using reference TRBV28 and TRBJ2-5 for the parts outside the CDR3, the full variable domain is DVKVTQSSRYLVKRTGEKVFLECVQDMDHENMFWYRQDPGLGLRLIYFSYDVKMKEKGDIPEGYSVSREKKERFSLILESASTNQTSMYLCASSPDRIQETQYFGPGTRLLVL.

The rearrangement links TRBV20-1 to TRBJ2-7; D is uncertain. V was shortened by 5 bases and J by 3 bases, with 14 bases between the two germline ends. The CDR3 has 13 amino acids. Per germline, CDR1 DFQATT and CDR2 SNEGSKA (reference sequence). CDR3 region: CSAFPRPGYEQYF. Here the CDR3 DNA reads TGCAGTGCTTTCCCCCGCCCTGGCTACGAGCAGTACTTC.

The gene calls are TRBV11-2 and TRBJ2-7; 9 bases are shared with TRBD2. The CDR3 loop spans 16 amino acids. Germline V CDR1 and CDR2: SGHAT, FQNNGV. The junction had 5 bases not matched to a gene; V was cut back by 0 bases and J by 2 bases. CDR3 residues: CASSLDSASGTYEQYF. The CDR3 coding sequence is TGTGCCAGCAGCTTAGATAGCGCTAGCGGGACCTACGAGCAGTACTTC.

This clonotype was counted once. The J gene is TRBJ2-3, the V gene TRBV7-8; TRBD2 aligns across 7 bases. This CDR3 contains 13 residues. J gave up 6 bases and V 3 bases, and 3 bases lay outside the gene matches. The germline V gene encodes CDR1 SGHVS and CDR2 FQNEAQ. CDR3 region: CASSLTSQDTQYF. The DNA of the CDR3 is TGTGCCAGCAGCTTGACTAGCCAGGATACGCAGTATTTT. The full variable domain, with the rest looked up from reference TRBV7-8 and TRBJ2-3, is GAGVSQSPRYKVAKRGQDVALRCDPISGHVSLFWYQQALGQGPEFLTYFQNEAQLDKSGLPSDRFFAERPEGSVSTLKIQRTQQEDSAVYLCASSLTSQDTQYFGPGTRLTVL.

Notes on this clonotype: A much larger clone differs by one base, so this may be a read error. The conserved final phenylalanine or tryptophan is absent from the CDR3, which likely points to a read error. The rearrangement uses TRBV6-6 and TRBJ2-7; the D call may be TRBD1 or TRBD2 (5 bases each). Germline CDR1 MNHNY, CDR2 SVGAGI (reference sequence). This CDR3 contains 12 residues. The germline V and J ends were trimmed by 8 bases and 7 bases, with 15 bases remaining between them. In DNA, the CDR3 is TGTGCCAGCGGGCATGGGGGTGGTGAGCAGTACTGC. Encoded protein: CASGHGGGEQYC.